This T cell receptor (beta chain) stems from a study of T-cell reconstitution after alpha-beta-depleted transplantation in children. Whole-study findings and limits: High day-60 TCRbeta diversity in some patients came from surviving recipient T cells and thymic progenitors. Reported findings indicate that, about two months after transplant, alpha-beta T cells came from several hundred expanded clones, which were derived from non-depleted graft cells. Newly generated T cells supplied most T-cell counts and diversity one year post-transplant.

Construction of the TCRbeta library involved unique molecular identifiers. TCRdb itself ran the PCR reads through MiXCR, one entry per CDR3 protein. In the table there are 750,000 to 950,000 distinct CDR3 sequences, 16% of which are singletons. This clonotype was recorded a few times. Antigen specificity is unknown. The CDR3 spans 11 residues. Trimming left V 7 bases short and J 3 bases short, with 6 bases between. This receptor was taken from a male patient between 10 and 17 years old who had a stem cell transplant for acute lymphoblastic leukemia, so the T cells may come from the graft donor. The material sequenced was PBMCs, mostly from graft donor cells, taken 360 days after TCRalphabeta/CD19-depleted stem cell transplant. This chain links TRBV12-3 or TRBV12-4 with TRBJ1-1; D remains unclear. The CDR3 DNA is TGTGCCAGCATAAGGGACACTGAAGCTTTCTTT. This sequence encodes CASIRDTEAFF.